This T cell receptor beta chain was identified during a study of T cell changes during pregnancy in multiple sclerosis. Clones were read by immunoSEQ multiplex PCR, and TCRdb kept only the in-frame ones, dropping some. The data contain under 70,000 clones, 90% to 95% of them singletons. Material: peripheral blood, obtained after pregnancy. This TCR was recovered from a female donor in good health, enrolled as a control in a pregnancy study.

The CDR3 protein is CASSQDGTGRLNYGYTF. CDR3 in DNA: TGCGCCAGCAGCCAAGACGGGACAGGCAGGTTAAACTATGGCTACACCTTC. The J gene is TRBJ1-2, the V gene TRBV4-1, with 8 nucleotides matching TRBD1. CDR3 length equals 17 residues. V dropped 0 bases and J dropped 2; count of bases not matched to a gene: 8. Per germline, CDR1 MGHRA and CDR2 YSYEKL.